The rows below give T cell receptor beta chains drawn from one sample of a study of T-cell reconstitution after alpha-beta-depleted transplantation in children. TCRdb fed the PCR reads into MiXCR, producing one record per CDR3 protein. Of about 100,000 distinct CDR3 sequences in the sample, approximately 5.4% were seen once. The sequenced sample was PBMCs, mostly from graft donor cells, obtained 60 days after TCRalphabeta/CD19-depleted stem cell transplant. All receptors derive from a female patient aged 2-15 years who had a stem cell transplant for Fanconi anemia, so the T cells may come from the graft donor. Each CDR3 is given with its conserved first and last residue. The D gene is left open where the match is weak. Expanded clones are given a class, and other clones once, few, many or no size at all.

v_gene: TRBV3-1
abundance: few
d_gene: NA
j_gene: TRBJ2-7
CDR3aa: CASSQGLRGGSYEQYF
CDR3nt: TGTGCCAGCAGCCAAGGACTCCGGGGAGGCTCCTACGAGCAGTACTTC

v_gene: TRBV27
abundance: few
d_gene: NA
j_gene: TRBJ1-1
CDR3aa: CASSFREETEAFF
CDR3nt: TGTGCCAGCAGTTTCCGGGAAGAGACTGAAGCTTTCTTT

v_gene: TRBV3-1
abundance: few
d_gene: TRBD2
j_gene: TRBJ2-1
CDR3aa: CASSRWTSGYNEQFF
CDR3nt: TGTGCCAGCAGCCGATGGACTAGCGGGTACAATGAGCAGTTCTTC

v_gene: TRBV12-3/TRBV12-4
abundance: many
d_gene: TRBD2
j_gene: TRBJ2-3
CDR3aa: CASRSKRGGSTDTQYF
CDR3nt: TGTGCCAGCAGATCCAAGCGGGGGGGTAGCACAGATACGCAGTATTTT

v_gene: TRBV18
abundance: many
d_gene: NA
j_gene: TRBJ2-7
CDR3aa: CASSPGTGSYEQYF
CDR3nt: TGTGCCAGCTCACCCGGGACGGGAAGCTACGAGCAGTACTTC

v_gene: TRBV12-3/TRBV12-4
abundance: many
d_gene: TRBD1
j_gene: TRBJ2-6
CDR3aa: CASSPPTGVRAGANVLTF
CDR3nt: TGTGCCAGCAGTCCTCCGACAGGGGTAAGGGCTGGGGCCAACGTCCTGACTTTC

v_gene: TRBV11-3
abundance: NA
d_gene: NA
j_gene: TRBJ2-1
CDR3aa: CASSPDASVSYNEQFF
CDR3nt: TGTGCCAGCAGCCCTGACGCTAGCGTATCCTACAATGAGCAGTTCTTC

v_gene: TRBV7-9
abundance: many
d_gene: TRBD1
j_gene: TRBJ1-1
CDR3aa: CASSFRGDRNTEAFF
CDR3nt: TGTGCCAGCAGCTTTCGGGGGGACAGGAACACTGAAGCTTTCTTT

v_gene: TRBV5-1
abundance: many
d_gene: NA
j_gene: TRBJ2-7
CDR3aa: CASSLWGPGDRPGSYEQYF
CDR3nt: TGCGCCAGCAGCTTGTGGGGCCCAGGGGATCGACCTGGCTCCTACGAGCAGTACTTC

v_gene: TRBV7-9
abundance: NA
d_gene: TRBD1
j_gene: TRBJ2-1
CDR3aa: CASSLEGGEWSNEQFF
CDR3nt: TGTGCCAGCAGCTTAGAAGGGGGCGAGTGGTCGAATGAGCAGTTCTTC

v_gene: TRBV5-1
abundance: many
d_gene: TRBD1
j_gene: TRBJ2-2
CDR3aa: CASSLGGGVTGELFF
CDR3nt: TGCGCCAGCAGCTTGGGAGGGGGCGTCACCGGGGAGCTGTTTTTT

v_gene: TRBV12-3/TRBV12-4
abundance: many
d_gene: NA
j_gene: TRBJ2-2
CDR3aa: CASSPYHPRTGELFF
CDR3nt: TGTGCCAGCAGTCCCTACCACCCTAGGACCGGGGAGCTGTTTTTT

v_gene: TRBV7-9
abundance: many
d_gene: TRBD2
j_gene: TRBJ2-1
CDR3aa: CASSFGGGINEQFF
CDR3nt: TGTGCCAGCAGTTTTGGCGGGGGGATAAATGAGCAGTTCTTC

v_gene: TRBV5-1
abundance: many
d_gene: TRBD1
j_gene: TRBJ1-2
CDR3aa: CASSETGQGSYGYTF
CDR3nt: TGCGCCAGCAGCGAGACAGGACAGGGGAGCTATGGCTACACCTTC

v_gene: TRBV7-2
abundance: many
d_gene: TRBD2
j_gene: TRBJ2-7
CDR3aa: CASSLLAGGPFVYEQYF
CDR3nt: TGTGCCAGCAGCTTACTAGCGGGGGGGCCGTTTGTATACGAGCAGTACTTC

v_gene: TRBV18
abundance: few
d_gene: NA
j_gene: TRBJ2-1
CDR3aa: CASSPWPLGEQFF
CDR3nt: TGTGCCAGCTCACCTTGGCCTCTGGGTGAGCAGTTCTTC

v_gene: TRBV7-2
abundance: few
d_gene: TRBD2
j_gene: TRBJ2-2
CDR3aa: CAGGGRGGLAGELFF
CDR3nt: TGTGCCGGAGGAGGCCGCGGGGGATTGGCCGGGGAGCTGTTTTTT

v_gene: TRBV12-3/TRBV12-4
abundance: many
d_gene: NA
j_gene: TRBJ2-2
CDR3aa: CASSRRGVSTGELFF
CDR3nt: TGTGCCAGCAGCCGAAGAGGGGTTAGCACCGGGGAGCTGTTTTTT

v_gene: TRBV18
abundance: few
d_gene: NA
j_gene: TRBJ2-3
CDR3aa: CASSRQPLHTDTQYF
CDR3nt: TGTGCCAGCTCACGACAGCCCCTCCACACAGATACGCAGTATTTT

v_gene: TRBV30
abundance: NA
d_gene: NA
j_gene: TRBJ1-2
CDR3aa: CAWSGYRDNYGYTF
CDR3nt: TGTGCCTGGAGCGGCTACCGGGACAACTATGGCTACACCTTC

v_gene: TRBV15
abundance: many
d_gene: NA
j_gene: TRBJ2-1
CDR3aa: CATSKQGYIHEQFF
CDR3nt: TGTGCCACCAGCAAACAGGGTTACATACACGAGCAGTTCTTC

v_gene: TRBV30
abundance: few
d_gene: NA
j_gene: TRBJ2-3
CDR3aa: CAWSNPRLRTDTQYF
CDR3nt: TGTGCCTGGAGTAACCCGCGACTAAGAACAGATACGCAGTATTTT

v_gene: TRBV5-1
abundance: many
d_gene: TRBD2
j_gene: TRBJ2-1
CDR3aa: CASRKSGSSYNEQFF
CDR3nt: TGCGCCAGCAGGAAAAGCGGGAGCTCCTACAATGAGCAGTTCTTC

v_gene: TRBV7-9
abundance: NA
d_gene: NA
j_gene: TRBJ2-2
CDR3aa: CASSLAASGELFF
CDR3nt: TGTGCCAGCAGCTTAGCGGCTTCCGGGGAGCTGTTTTTT

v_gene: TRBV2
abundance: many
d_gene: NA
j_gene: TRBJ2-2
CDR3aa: CASSVSLGDTGELFF
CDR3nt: TGTGCCAGCAGTGTGTCCCTCGGCGACACCGGGGAGCTGTTTTTT

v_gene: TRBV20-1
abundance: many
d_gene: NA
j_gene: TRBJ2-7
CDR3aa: CSLNPGGTYEQYF
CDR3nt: TGCAGCCTCAATCCTGGCGGTACCTACGAGCAGTACTTC

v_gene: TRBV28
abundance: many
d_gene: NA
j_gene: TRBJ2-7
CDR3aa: CASSFEGSTYEQYF
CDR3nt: TGTGCCAGCAGTTTCGAGGGGTCGACCTACGAGCAGTACTTC

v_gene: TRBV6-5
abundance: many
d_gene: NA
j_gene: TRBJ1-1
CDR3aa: CASSDSAGDLNTEAFF
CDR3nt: TGTGCCAGCAGTGACTCGGCAGGGGACCTGAACACTGAAGCTTTCTTT

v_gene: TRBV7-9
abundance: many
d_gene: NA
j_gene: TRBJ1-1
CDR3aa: CASSLAAEAFF
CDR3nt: TGTGCCAGCAGCTTAGCGGCAGAAGCTTTCTTT

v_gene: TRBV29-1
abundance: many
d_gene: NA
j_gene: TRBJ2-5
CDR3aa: CSVGASEETQYF
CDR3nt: TGCAGCGTGGGAGCTAGCGAAGAGACCCAGTACTTC

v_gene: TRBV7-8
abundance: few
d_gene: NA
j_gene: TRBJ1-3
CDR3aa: CASSGNRAGNTIYF
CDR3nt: TGTGCCAGCAGCGGCAACAGGGCCGGAAACACCATATATTTT

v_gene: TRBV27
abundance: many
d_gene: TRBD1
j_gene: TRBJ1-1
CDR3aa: CASSLYRGTGDLLNTEAFF
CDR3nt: TGTGCCAGCAGTTTATATCGCGGGACAGGGGACCTTCTTAACACTGAAGCTTTCTTT